This T cell receptor beta chain appears in the sequencing data of a study of monozygotic twins with inflammatory bowel disease. Note on this clonotype: What it recognizes is unknown.

Two nested PCRs, run for approximately 17 and 9 cycles, were applied to TCRalpha and TCRbeta cDNA. TCRdb reprocessed the 5' RACE reads and reports one entry per CDR3 protein, with no DNA. This sample's table reports approximately 330,000 distinct CDR3 sequences. CDR1 is SGHTA and CDR2 is FQGNSA in the germline V gene. The CDR3 is 17 residues long. Points from the study as a whole: On the inverse Simpson index, IBD patients scored lower for TCRbeta diversity than healthy co-twins. Immunosuppressive treatments were not uniform, and this may have added variability to patient repertoires.

This receptor was obtained from a human donor with ulcerative colitis or Crohn's disease, or a healthy co-twin of an affected twin (not recorded which). The chain has TRBV7-2 and TRBJ1-5; with no DNA, the TCRdb D assignment of TRBD1 cannot be verified. Sequencing was carried out using blood. The CDR3 here is CASSLVSTGFPYQPQHF. The variable domain in full, with the rest retrieved from reference TRBV7-2 and TRBJ1-5, is GAGVSQSPSNKVTEKGKDVELRCDPISGHTALYWYRQSLGQGLEFLIYFQGNSAPDKSGLPSDRFSAERTGGSVSTLTIQRTQQEDSAVYLCASSLVSTGFPYQPQHFGDGTRLSIL.